One and the same sample provided the 9 T cell receptor beta chains below, sequenced in a study of blood T cells in healthy people across ages. For the second PCR, which ran for about 6 to 11 cycles, a sample-barcoded 5' primer and a J-beta primer mix were used. Via MiXCR, TCRdb re-called the 5' RACE reads, giving one row per CDR3 protein. The sample comprises around 1,700,000 distinct CDR3 sequences, 28% of which are singletons, and roughly 8% rests with the top ten. The sequenced sample consisted of blood. The receptors were gathered from a woman aged 25 to 45 in good health.

The chain recombines TRBV20-1 with TRBJ1-6, with D unclear. CDR3 size: 16 residues. Germline CDR1 reads DFQATT; CDR2 reads SNEGSKA (reference sequence). Trimming cost V 4 bases and J 7 bases, with 20 bases left between them. The CDR3 DNA sequence: TGCAGTGCTACCCAAGCCGGAGCCCTTAAAAATTCACCCCTCCACTTT. Its protein product is CSATQAGALKNSPLHF.

V is TRBV5-4 and J is TRBJ2-1; 7 positions agree with TRBD1. This CDR3 region has 13 residues. Germline loops: CDR1 SGHNT, CDR2 YYREEE (reference sequence). V dropped 3 bases and J dropped 9; count of bases not matched to a gene: 6. CDR3 residues: CASSYIQGSEQFF. The CDR3 DNA reads TGTGCCAGCAGCTACATACAGGGGAGTGAGCAGTTCTTC.

This clonotype was recorded once. The chain recombines TRBV20-1 with TRBJ2-4; the D gene is possibly TRBD2 (6 bases). The germline CDR1 and CDR2 sequences are DFQATT and SNEGSKA (reference sequence). CDR3 length: 19 residues. Trimming pared 7 bases from V and 13 bases from J, leaving 41 bases between. The CDR3 loop is CSVLPHSGTRGSSYNEQYF. DNA for the CDR3: TGCAGTGTTCTCCCCCATAGCGGAACCAGAGGCAGCTCCTACAATGAGCAGTACTTC.

The chain links TRBV30 to TRBJ1-2; tentative D call: TRBD1 (6 bases). CDR1 and CDR2 (germline): GTSNPN, SVGIG (reference sequence). This CDR3 has 13 residues. V lost 0 bases to trimming and J lost 8 bases, with 13 bases between them. Written as DNA, the CDR3 is TGTGCCTGGAGTGTATCCCTAAGGGGGGGCTACACCTTC. Translated, it gives CAWSVSLRGGYTF.

Notes on this clonotype: This may be a read error, as it is one base from a much larger clone. This rearrangement joins TRBV5-1 to TRBJ2-4; 7 nucleotides align to TRBD1. After removal of 7 bases from V and 13 bases from J, the junction contained 17 bases not matched to a gene. The germline V gene encodes CDR1 SGHRS and CDR2 YFSETQ. This CDR3 is 14 amino acids long. CDR3: CASQGSTGNNEQYF. The CDR3 nucleotides read TGCGCCAGCCAGGGTTCGACAGGGAACAATGAGCAGTACTTC.

This clonotype was seen more than once but under ten times. This chain uses TRBV20-1 with TRBJ1-2; 7 bases are shared with TRBD1. Germline lookup yields CDR1 DFQATT and CDR2 SNEGSKA (reference sequence). Losses at the gene ends were 4 bases for V and 5 bases for J; bases not matched to a gene: 4. The CDR3 runs to 12 residues. In DNA form, the CDR3 reads TGCAGTGCTACGGACAGGACTTATGGCTACACCTTC. This translates into CSATDRTYGYTF.

Of note for this clonotype: It may be a read error: a sequence one base away is much more abundant. The V gene is TRBV9, the J gene TRBJ2-5; 10 bases fit TRBD2. The germline gives CDR1 SGDLS, CDR2 YYNGEE. This CDR3 comprises 16 residues. V was pared by 0 bases and J by 7 bases, with 9 bases of the junction left unmatched. This chain's CDR3 is CASSVDSGGAPGTQYF. CDR3 DNA: TGTGCCAGCAGCGTAGACAGCGGGGGGGCTCCAGGGACCCAGTACTTC. The variable domain in full, completed from reference TRBV9 and TRBJ2-5, reads DSGVTQTPKHLITATGQRVTLRCSPRSGDLSVYWYQQSLDQGLQFLIQYYNGEERAKGNILERFSAQQFPDLHSELNLSSLELGDSALYFCASSVDSGGAPGTQYFGPGTRLLVL.

This clonotype was observed a few times. The chain links TRBV6-6 to TRBJ2-7; D might be TRBD2 (5 bases). The V gene's germline CDR1 is MNHNY and CDR2 SVGAGI (reference sequence). The CDR3 has 14 residues. With 0 bases removed from V and 3 bases from J, the gap between germline ends came to 9 bases. This chain's CDR3 is CASSYSRGRYEQYF. DNA for the CDR3: TGTGCCAGCAGTTACTCCCGGGGTCGCTACGAGCAGTACTTC.

In regard to this clonotype: A read error is possible here, since a much larger clone lies one base away. The V gene is TRBV27, the J gene TRBJ2-7, with unresolved D. Germline V lookup: CDR1 MNHEY, CDR2 SMNVEV (reference sequence). Trimming removed 0 bases from V and 7 bases from J, with 16 bases in between. This CDR3 spans 15 amino acids. CDR3 DNA sequence: TGTGCCAGCAGTTTATCCAAAGGGTCGAACAATGAGCAGTACTTC. This translates into CASSLSKGSNNEQYF.